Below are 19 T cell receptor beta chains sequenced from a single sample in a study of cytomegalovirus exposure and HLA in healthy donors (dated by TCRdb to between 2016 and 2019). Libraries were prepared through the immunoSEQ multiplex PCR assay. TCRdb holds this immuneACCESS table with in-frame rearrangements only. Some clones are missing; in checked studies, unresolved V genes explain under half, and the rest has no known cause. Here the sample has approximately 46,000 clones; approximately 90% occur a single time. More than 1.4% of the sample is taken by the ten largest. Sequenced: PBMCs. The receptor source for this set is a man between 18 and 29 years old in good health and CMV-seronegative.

Here the CDR3 reads CASLGQAQETQYF. DNA of the CDR3: TGTGCCAGCTTGGGACAGGCCCAAGAGACCCAGTACTTC. The rearrangement links TRBV28 to TRBJ2-5; TRBD1 matches at 8 bases. The J segment lost 1 base and the V segment lost 8 bases, leaving 3 bases of the junction unmatched. The CDR3 is 13 residues long. Germline assignment: CDR1 MDHEN and CDR2 SYDVKM. The full variable domain, rest sourced from reference TRBV28 and TRBJ2-5, is DVKVTQSSRYLVKRTGEKVFLECVQDMDHENMFWYRQDPGLGLRLIYFSYDVKMKEKGDIPEGYSVSREKKERFSLILESASTNQTSMYLCASLGQAQETQYFGPGTRLLVL.

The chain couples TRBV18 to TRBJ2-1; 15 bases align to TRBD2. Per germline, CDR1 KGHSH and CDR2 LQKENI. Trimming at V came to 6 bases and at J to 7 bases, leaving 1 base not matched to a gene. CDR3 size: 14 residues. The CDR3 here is CASSGTSGRNEQFF. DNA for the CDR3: TGTGCCAGCTCCGGGACTAGCGGGAGGAATGAGCAGTTCTTC.

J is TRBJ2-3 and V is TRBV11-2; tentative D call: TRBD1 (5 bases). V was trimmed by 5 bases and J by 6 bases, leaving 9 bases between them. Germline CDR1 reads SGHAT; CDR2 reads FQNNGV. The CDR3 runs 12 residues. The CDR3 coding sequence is TGTGCCAGCAGCACCTCAGGGGATACGCAGTATTTT. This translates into CASSTSGDTQYF.

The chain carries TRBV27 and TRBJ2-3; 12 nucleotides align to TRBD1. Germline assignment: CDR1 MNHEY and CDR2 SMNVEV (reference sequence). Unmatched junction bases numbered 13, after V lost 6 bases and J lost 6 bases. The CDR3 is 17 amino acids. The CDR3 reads CASSSPFGTGGLDTQYF. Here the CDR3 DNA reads TGTGCCAGCAGCTCCCCCTTTGGGACAGGGGGCCTGGATACGCAGTATTTT.

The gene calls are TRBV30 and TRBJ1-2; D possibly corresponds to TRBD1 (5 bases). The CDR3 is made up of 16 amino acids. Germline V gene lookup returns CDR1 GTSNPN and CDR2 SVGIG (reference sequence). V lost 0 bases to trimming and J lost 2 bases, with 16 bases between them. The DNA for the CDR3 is TGTGCCTGGAGTGTACTTAGTAGGGGCCAGAACTATGGCTACACCTTC. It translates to CAWSVLSRGQNYGYTF.

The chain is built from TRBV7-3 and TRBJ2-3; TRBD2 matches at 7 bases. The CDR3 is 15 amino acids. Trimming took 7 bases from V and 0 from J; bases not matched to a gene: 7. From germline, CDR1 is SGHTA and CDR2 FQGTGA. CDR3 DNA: TGTGCCAGCAAGAAGACTAGCACAAGCACAGATACGCAGTATTTT. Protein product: CASKKTSTSTDTQYF.

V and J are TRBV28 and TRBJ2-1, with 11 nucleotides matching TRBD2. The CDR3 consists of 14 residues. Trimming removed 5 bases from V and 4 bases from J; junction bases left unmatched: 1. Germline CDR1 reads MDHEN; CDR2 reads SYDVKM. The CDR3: CASSTSGSYNEQFF. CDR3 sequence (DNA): TGTGCCAGCAGTACTAGCGGGAGTTACAATGAGCAGTTCTTC. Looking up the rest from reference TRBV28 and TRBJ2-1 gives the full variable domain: DVKVTQSSRYLVKRTGEKVFLECVQDMDHENMFWYRQDPGLGLRLIYFSYDVKMKEKGDIPEGYSVSREKKERFSLILESASTNQTSMYLCASSTSGSYNEQFFGPGTRLTVL.

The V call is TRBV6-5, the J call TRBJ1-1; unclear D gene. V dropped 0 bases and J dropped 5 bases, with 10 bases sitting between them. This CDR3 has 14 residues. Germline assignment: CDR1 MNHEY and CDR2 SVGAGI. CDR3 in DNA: TGTGCCAGCAGTTACTCCTACTCGGGGACTGAAGCTTTCTTT. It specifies CASSYSYSGTEAFF.

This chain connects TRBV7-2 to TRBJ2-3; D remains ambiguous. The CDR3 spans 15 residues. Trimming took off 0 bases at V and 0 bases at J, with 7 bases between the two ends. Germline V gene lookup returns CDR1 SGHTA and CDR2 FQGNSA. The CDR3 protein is CASSLAAGSTDTQYF. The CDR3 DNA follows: TGTGCCAGCAGCTTAGCGGCCGGGAGCACAGATACGCAGTATTTT. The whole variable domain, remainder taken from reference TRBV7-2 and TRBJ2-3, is GAGVSQSPSNKVTEKGKDVELRCDPISGHTALYWYRQSLGQGLEFLIYFQGNSAPDKSGLPSDRFSAERTGGSVSTLTIQRTQQEDSAVYLCASSLAAGSTDTQYFGPGTRLTVL.

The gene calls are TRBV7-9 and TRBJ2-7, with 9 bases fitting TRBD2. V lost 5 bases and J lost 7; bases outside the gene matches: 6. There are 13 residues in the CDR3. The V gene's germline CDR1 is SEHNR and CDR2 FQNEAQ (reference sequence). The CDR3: CASSPTSGGEQYF. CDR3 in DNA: TGTGCCAGCAGCCCGACTAGCGGCGGGGAGCAGTACTTC.

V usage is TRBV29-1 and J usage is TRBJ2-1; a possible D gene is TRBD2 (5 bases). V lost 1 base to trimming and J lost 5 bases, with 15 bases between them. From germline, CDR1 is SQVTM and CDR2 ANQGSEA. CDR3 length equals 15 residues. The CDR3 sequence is CSVEGPRTGNNEQFF. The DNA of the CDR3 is TGCAGCGTTGAAGGCCCGCGAACGGGAAACAATGAGCAGTTCTTC.

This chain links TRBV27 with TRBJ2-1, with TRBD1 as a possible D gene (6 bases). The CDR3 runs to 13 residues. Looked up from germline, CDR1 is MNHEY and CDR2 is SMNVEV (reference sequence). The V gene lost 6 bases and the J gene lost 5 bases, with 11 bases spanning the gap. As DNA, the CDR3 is TGTGCCAGCAGCTCGGGACAAAACAATGAGCAGTTCTTC. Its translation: CASSSGQNNEQFF.

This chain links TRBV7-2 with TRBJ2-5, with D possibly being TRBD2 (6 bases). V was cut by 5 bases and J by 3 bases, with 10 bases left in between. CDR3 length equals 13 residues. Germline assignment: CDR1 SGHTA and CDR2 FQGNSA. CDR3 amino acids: CASSTWGEETQYF. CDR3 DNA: TGTGCCAGCAGCACGTGGGGGGAAGAGACCCAGTACTTC.

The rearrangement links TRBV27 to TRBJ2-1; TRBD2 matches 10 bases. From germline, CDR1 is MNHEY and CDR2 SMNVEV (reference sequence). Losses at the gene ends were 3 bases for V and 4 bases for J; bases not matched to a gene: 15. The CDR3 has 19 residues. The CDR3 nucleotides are TGTGCCAGCAGTTTTAAAACTAGCGGGATCCTTTTGCGGTACAATGAGCAGTTCTTC. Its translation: CASSFKTSGILLRYNEQFF.

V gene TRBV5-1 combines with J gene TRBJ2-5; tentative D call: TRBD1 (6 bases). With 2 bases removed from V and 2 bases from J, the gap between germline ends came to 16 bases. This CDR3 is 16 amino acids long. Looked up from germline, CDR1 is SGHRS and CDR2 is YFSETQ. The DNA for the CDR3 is TGCGCCAGCAGCTTAGTTACAGGGCTATTACAAGAGACCCAGTACTTC. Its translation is CASSLVTGLLQETQYF.

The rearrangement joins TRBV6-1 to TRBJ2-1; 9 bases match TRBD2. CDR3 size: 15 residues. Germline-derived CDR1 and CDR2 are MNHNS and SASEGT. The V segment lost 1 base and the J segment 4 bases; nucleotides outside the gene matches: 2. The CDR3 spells CASSEGSGRYNEQFF. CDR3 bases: TGTGCCAGCAGTGAAGGAAGCGGGAGGTACAATGAGCAGTTCTTC.

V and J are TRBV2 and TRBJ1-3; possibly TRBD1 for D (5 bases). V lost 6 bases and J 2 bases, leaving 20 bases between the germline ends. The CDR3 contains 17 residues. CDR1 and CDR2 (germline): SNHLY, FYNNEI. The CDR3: CASSRDRGRGTGNTIYF. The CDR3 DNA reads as TGTGCCAGCAGCCGGGACCGCGGCCGGGGGACTGGAAACACCATATATTTT.

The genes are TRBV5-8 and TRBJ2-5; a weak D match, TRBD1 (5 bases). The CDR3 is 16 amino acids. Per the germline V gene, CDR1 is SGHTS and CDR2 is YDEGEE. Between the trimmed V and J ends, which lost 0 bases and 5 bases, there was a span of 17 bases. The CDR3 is CASSLDVGRSRETQYF. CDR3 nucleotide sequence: TGTGCCAGCAGCTTGGACGTGGGGCGGTCTAGGGAGACCCAGTACTTC.

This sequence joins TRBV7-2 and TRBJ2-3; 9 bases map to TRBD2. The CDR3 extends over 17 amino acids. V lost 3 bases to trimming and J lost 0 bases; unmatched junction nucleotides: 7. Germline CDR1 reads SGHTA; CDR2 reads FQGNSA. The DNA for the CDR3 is TGTGCCAGCAGCTTTATTAGCGGGGGACCTAGCACAGATACGCAGTATTTT. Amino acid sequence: CASSFISGGPSTDTQYF.